The text below deals with one T cell receptor beta chain. As processed by the authors: Amplification with reference gene primers provided the estimates of nucleated cell counts. Measured with immunoSEQ multiplex PCR; TCRdb has only the in-frame clones, and not every one. V, J and clone size were drawn from that table, and D and trimming were deduced from the DNA. The sample lists 150,000 to 200,000 clones; over 80% were seen once. The data derive from a study of blood T cell repertoires in COVID-19. Study details: The United States, Italy and Spain were the sources of the acute and convalescent COVID-19 samples. Sample material is recorded as cDNA or gDNA derived from T cells, B-cell-depleted T cells, or PBMCs.

Those enrolled in Seattle joined during active infection and were followed longitudinally afterward. Germline CDR1 SGHRS, CDR2 YFSETQ. CDR3 size: 14 residues. V shed 0 bases and J shed 8 bases, with 14 bases lying between them. The V gene is TRBV5-1, the J gene TRBJ1-1; maybe TRBD1 (5 bases). This receptor was identified in a woman in her seventies with COVID-19, enrolled during active disease. Sequenced material: peripheral blood. The CDR3 is CASSLAGGNREAFF. CDR3 coding DNA: TGCGCCAGCAGCTTGGCCGGGGGTAATAGGGAAGCTTTCTTT. Together with reference TRBV5-1 and TRBJ1-1, the CDR3 gives the full variable domain: KAGVTQTPRYLIKTRGQQVTLSCSPISGHRSVSWYQQTPGQGLQFLFEYFSETQRNKGNFPGRFSGRQFSNSRSEMNVSTLELGDSALYLCASSLAGGNREAFFGQGTRLTVV.